The entry below gives a single T cell receptor (beta chain) sequence along with its context. As processed by the authors: Using reference gene primer amplification, nucleated cell counts were estimated. TCRdb's copy holds only in-frame clones and misses some; the assay was immunoSEQ multiplex PCR. Clonal size and the V and J genes are those of that table, whereas D and trimming came from the DNA. The table has about 40,000 clones, about 79% seen once. The data originate from a study of blood T cell repertoires in COVID-19. The receptor was isolated from a woman in her fifties or sixties with acute or convalescent COVID-19. Sequenced input: peripheral blood.

CDR3 region: CASSLAGTGGNKETQYF. The CDR3 DNA is TGTGCCAGCAGCCTGGCCGGGACAGGGGGCAACAAAGAGACCCAGTACTTC. This sequence joins TRBV5-4 and TRBJ2-5, with 12 bases that match TRBD1. Germline CDR1 is SGHNT and CDR2 is YYREEE (reference sequence). V was pared by 4 bases and J by 3 bases, with 10 bases of the junction left unmatched. The CDR3 is made up of 17 amino acids.